This passage covers 26 T cell receptor beta chains from one sample sequenced in a study of shared clonotypes between healthy human individuals. The repertoire was sequenced with immunoSEQ multiplex PCR; TCRdb's copy has only in-frame clones and lacks some. This table has approximately 320,000 clones, around nine tenths appearing once. The sequencing sample was made of memory CD8+ T cells sorted from blood. Subset defined: CD45RO+ cells pooled with CCR7-negative TemRA cells. These TCRs come from a young man in good health.

The gene calls are TRBV5-3 and TRBJ1-2; 8 positions match TRBD1. TRBV5-3 falls under the ORF class, with uncertain function. Trimming took 0 bases from V and 3 from J; bases not matched to a gene: 16. The CDR3 extends over 19 amino acids. CDR3 DNA: TGTGCCAGAAGCTTGGAGAATCGCACTCAGGGGGCGTCGCACTATGGCTACACCTTC. Its protein is CARSLENRTQGASHYGYTF.

This chain uses TRBV28 with TRBJ1-1, with D perhaps matching TRBD1 (5 bases). Germline-derived CDR1 and CDR2 are MDHEN and SYDVKM. The V gene lost 6 bases and the J gene lost 3 bases, with 20 bases spanning the gap. The CDR3 length is 16 residues. For the CDR3, the DNA is TGTGCCAGCAGCCCCGGGGGTTACGAGATTGACACTGAAGCTTTCTTT. It codes for CASSPGGYEIDTEAFF.

This clone was seen only once. This chain connects TRBV27 to TRBJ1-5; D gene uncertain. Per germline, CDR1 MNHEY and CDR2 SMNVEV (reference sequence). The V gene lost 0 bases and the J gene lost 3 bases, with 6 bases spanning the gap. The CDR3 is 14 amino acids. The CDR3 sequence is CASSLSRPNQPQHF. The CDR3 DNA sequence: TGTGCCAGCAGTTTATCGAGGCCCAATCAGCCCCAGCATTTT.

V gene TRBV6-5 combines with J gene TRBJ2-7, with D hard to call. The V gene lost 7 bases and the J gene lost 7 bases, with 11 bases spanning the gap. This CDR3 is built from 11 residues. The germline gives CDR1 MNHEY, CDR2 SVGAGI. CDR3 sequence (DNA): TGTGCCAGCAACGGACCGGAAGAGCAGTACTTC. Protein: CASNGPEEQYF.

The genes are TRBV15 and TRBJ2-1, with D hard to call. The CDR3 covers 15 residues. Germline CDR1 is LNHNV and CDR2 is YYDKDF (reference sequence). V dropped 1 base and J dropped 3 bases, with 10 bases sitting between them. The CDR3 bases are TGTGCCACCAGCAGAGTCCTAGTTCGCTACAATGAGCAGTTCTTC. It specifies CATSRVLVRYNEQFF.

The chain couples TRBV30 to TRBJ2-3; D gene ambiguous. The germline V and J ends were trimmed by 1 base and 0 bases, with 14 bases remaining between them. The CDR3 is 16 amino acids. Germline V gene lookup returns CDR1 GTSNPN and CDR2 SVGIG (reference sequence). CDR3 in amino acids: CAWSAPREKSTDTQYF. In DNA form, the CDR3 reads TGTGCCTGGAGTGCCCCTAGGGAAAAAAGCACAGATACGCAGTATTTT.

This chain links TRBV5-1 with TRBJ1-1, with a tentative D call TRBD1 (6 bases). Between the trimmed V and J ends, which lost 2 bases and 5 bases, there was a span of 7 bases. The germline CDR1 and CDR2 sequences are SGHRS and YFSETQ. The CDR3 spans 12 residues. The CDR3 nucleotides are TGCGCCAGCAGCTTCCAGGGGACTGAAGCTTTCTTT. Its protein product is CASSFQGTEAFF.

This clone is a singleton in its sample. V and J are TRBV6-6 and TRBJ1-2; D perhaps matches TRBD1 (6 bases). Germline CDR1 reads MNHNY; CDR2 reads SVGAGI (reference sequence). The CDR3 has 15 amino acids. V shed 7 bases and J shed 8 bases, with 23 bases lying between them. The CDR3 bases are TGTGCCAGCACTACCCCCGGGACGGGGGCCTTGGGCTACACCTTC. Amino acid sequence: CASTTPGTGALGYTF.

J is TRBJ1-2 and V is TRBV11-2; 10 bases map to TRBD1. The V segment lost 3 bases and the J segment 8 bases; nucleotides outside the gene matches: 3. The CDR3 spans 13 residues. Germline CDR1 and CDR2: SGHAT and FQNNGV. CDR3 coding DNA: TGTGCCAGCAGCTTGACAGGGGGCGCCGGCTACACCTTC. This translates into CASSLTGGAGYTF.

V gene TRBV7-9 combines with J gene TRBJ1-2; possibly TRBD1 for D (5 bases). The V gene's germline CDR1 is SEHNR and CDR2 FQNEAQ (reference sequence). The CDR3 contains 12 residues. The germline V and J ends were trimmed by 6 bases and 7 bases, with 12 bases remaining between them. In DNA form, the CDR3 reads TGTGCCAGCAGTGCTAGGGGCCGTGGCTACACCTTC. It is translated as CASSARGRGYTF.

The CDR3 DNA reads as TGTGCCAGCAGTGAAGCGGGCTCGGGGACACCCGTGATGGATGAGCAGTTCTTC. Translation: CASSEAGSGTPVMDEQFF. V and J are TRBV2 and TRBJ2-1; D perhaps matches TRBD1 (6 bases). Trimming removed 0 bases from V and 8 bases from J, with 23 bases in between. The CDR3 runs to 18 residues. CDR1 is SNHLY, CDR2 FYNNEI, per germline.

The CDR3 here is CASSFNYEQYF. Here the CDR3 DNA reads TGTGCCAGCAGCTTCAATTACGAGCAGTACTTC. The chain uses TRBV11-2 and TRBJ2-7; D not resolved. The ends were cut back, 3 bases at V and 4 bases at J, with 4 bases in the middle. This CDR3 is built from 11 residues. Germline V gene lookup returns CDR1 SGHAT and CDR2 FQNNGV. Using reference TRBV11-2 and TRBJ2-7 for the parts outside the CDR3, the full variable domain is EAGVAQSPRYKIIEKRQSVAFWCNPISGHATLYWYQQILGQGPKLLIQFQNNGVVDDSQLPKDRFSAERLKGVDSTLKIQPAKLEDSAVYLCASSFNYEQYFGPGTRLTVT.

The chain couples TRBV4-3 to TRBJ1-3; D not resolved. Germline V gene data show CDR1 as LGHNA and CDR2 as YSLEER. The CDR3 runs 16 residues. With 4 bases removed from V and 0 bases from J, the gap between germline ends came to 13 bases. In DNA form, the CDR3 reads TGCGCCAGCAGCCCGGCTTTGATTGACTCTGGAAACACCATATATTTT. The encoded protein is CASSPALIDSGNTIYF.

This chain joins TRBV27 and TRBJ2-7; 11 bases are a match to TRBD2. J gave up 1 base and V 0 bases, and 2 bases lay outside the gene matches. The CDR3 runs 16 residues. Germline CDR1 MNHEY, CDR2 SMNVEV (reference sequence). CDR3 coding DNA: TGTGCCAGCAGTTTATCTAGCGGGGGGGAATCCTACGAGCAGTACTTC. It specifies CASSLSSGGESYEQYF.

Comment on this clone: This same CDR3 is encoded by further DNA sequences in the sample. J is TRBJ2-7 and V is TRBV6-5, with no clear D. Trimming stripped 2 bases from V and 4 bases from J, with 9 bases between. CDR1 and CDR2 (germline): MNHEY, SVGAGI. The CDR3 totals 13 residues. CDR3 in DNA: TGTGCCAGCAGTTACAGGACCGGGTACGAGCAGTACTTC. It encodes CASSYRTGYEQYF.

J is TRBJ1-1 and V is TRBV10-3; D gene unclear. The CDR3 runs 14 residues. Germline V CDR1 and CDR2: ENHRY, SYGVKD. V was pared by 5 bases and J by 2 bases, with 12 bases between. Written as DNA, the CDR3 is TGTGCCATCAGTTTTGTCCCCGAAAACACTGAAGCTTTCTTT. Protein sequence: CAISFVPENTEAFF.

The rearrangement uses TRBV5-1 and TRBJ2-7; D is undetermined. Germline-derived CDR1 and CDR2 are SGHRS and YFSETQ. The CDR3 length is 13 residues. The V end was cut by 3 bases, the J end by 3 bases, with 10 bases between. CDR3 in amino acids: CASSSSENYEQYF. CDR3 nucleotide sequence: TGCGCCAGCAGCTCCAGTGAAAACTACGAGCAGTACTTC.

This rearrangement joins TRBV19 to TRBJ1-1; the D is unclear. This CDR3 comprises 15 residues. With 3 bases removed from V and 2 bases from J, the gap between germline ends came to 13 bases. CDR1 is LNHDA and CDR2 is SQIVND in the germline V gene (reference sequence). CDR3 loop: CASSIGWGLNTEAFF. In DNA, the CDR3 is TGTGCCAGTAGTATTGGCTGGGGTCTTAACACTGAAGCTTTCTTT.

The chain employs TRBV11-1 and TRBJ2-3; TRBD1 matches 10 bases. This CDR3 spans 15 amino acids. Per germline, CDR1 SGHAT and CDR2 FQDESV (reference sequence). The J segment lost 5 bases and the V segment lost 6 bases, leaving 8 bases of the junction unmatched. The CDR3 DNA reads as TGTGCCAGCAGTATGTCCCGGACAGGGGGAGATACGCAGTATTTT. Translation: CASSMSRTGGDTQYF. The full variable domain, in which reference TRBV11-1 and TRBJ2-3 provide the parts outside the CDR3, is EAEVAQSPRYKITEKSQAVAFWCDPISGHATLYWYRQILGQGPELLVQFQDESVVDDSQLPKDRFSAERLKGVDSTLKIQPAELGDSAMYLCASSMSRTGGDTQYFGPGTRLTVL.

The rearrangement links TRBV7-8 to TRBJ2-3; 12 bases are shared with TRBD2. The V gene's germline CDR1 is SGHVS and CDR2 FQNEAQ. The V gene end was trimmed by 5 bases and the J gene end by 5 bases; junction bases not matched to a gene: 5. The CDR3 extends over 15 amino acids. CDR3 nucleotides: TGTGCCAGCAGCCCAACGACTAGCGGGAGAGATACGCAGTATTTT. This encodes CASSPTTSGRDTQYF.

The chain is built from TRBV9 and TRBJ1-5; maybe TRBD1 (6 bases). Germline loops: CDR1 SGDLS, CDR2 YYNGEE. The CDR3 spans 16 residues. Trimming removed 0 bases from V and 4 bases from J, with 14 bases in between. Here the CDR3 reads CASSVGIQGPNQPQHF. In DNA form, the CDR3 reads TGTGCCAGCAGCGTAGGTATACAGGGCCCTAATCAGCCCCAGCATTTT.

The rearrangement links TRBV4-3 to TRBJ2-1; TRBD2 might be the D (6 bases). Deletions cut 0 bases from V and 9 bases from J, with 12 bases between. The germline V gene has CDR1 LGHNA and CDR2 YSLEER. There are 14 residues in the CDR3. The CDR3, as DNA: TGCGCCAGCAGCCAAGATACAGGAGGGACTGAGCAGTTCTTC. As protein: CASSQDTGGTEQFF.

The genes are TRBV10-2 and TRBJ1-2, with a tentative D call TRBD1 (6 bases). V was clipped by 0 bases and J by 2 bases, with 10 bases between them. Germline CDR1 WSHSY, CDR2 SAAADI. This CDR3 is built from 15 residues. CDR3 coding DNA: TGCGCCAGCAGTGAGTCCACCGGGACAAACTATGGCTACACCTTC. It encodes CASSESTGTNYGYTF.

V and J are TRBV19 and TRBJ2-5, with D possibly TRBD2 on 6 matching bases. The CDR3 spans 16 residues. CDR1 is LNHDA, CDR2 SQIVND, per germline (reference sequence). V lost 6 bases and J 5 bases, leaving 22 bases between the germline ends. As DNA, the CDR3 is TGTGCCAGTAGCACCCTCGAGTGGGCAGGGAGGGAGACCCAGTACTTC. This gives the protein CASSTLEWAGRETQYF.

The chain couples TRBV5-1 to TRBJ2-5; the D is unclear. The CDR3 is made up of 14 amino acids. Germline V gene data show CDR1 as SGHRS and CDR2 as YFSETQ. V dropped 1 base and J dropped 0 bases, with 7 bases sitting between them. CDR3 DNA: TGCGCCAGCAGCTTGTGGCGTTACCAAGAGACCCAGTACTTC. Its translation: CASSLWRYQETQYF.

V is TRBV2 and J is TRBJ2-3, with TRBD2 matching 9 bases. CDR3 length: 17 amino acids. Trimming removed 3 bases from V and 2 bases from J; junction bases left unmatched: 9. Germline lookup yields CDR1 SNHLY and CDR2 FYNNEI. This CDR3 is CASSDSLSGSLTDTQYF. CDR3 nucleotides: TGTGCCAGCAGTGACTCGCTTAGCGGGAGCCTCACAGATACGCAGTATTTT.